The sample holds a few counts of the clone carrying this T cell receptor beta chain. Antigen: not known. Using its own MiXCR run on the RT-PCR reads, TCRdb lists one record per CDR3 protein. Among roughly 780,000 distinct CDR3 sequences listed, approximately 17% were seen once. Trimming took 2 bases from V and 8 from J; bases not matched to a gene: 6. The CDR3 length is 15 residues. The germline V gene encodes CDR1 KGHSH and CDR2 LQKENI. The record originates from a study of response to subunit inactivated influenza vaccine. Regarding the study as a whole: Researchers suggested that each seasonal influenza vaccination recruits few new T cells.

V is TRBV18 and J is TRBJ1-2; 12 nucleotides match TRBD1. The sequencing used PBMCs from blood, collected about 5 days after vaccination. This sequence was found in a man aged 45-65 years who received an inactivated influenza vaccine. The CDR3 spells CASSPGGQGALGYTF. The CDR3 coding sequence is TGTGCCAGCTCACCAGGGGGACAGGGGGCCCTCGGCTACACCTTC.